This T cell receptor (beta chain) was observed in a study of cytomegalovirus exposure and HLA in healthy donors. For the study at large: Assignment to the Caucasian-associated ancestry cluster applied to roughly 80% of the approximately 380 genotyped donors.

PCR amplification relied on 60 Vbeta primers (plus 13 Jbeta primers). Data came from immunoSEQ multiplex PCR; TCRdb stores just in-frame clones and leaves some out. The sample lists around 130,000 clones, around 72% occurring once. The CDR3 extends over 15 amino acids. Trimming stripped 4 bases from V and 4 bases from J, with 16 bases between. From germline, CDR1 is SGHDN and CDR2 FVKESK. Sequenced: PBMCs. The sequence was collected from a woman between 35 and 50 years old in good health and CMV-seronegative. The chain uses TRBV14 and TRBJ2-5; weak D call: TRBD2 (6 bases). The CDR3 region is CASSPGGKSGETQYF. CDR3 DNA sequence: TGTGCCAGCAGCCCAGGAGGGAAGAGCGGAGAGACCCAGTACTTC.